This TCR beta chain derives from a study of blood T cells in healthy people across ages. Study context: Capture via template switching afforded approximately one barcoded beta molecule per two T cells.

A sample-barcoded 5' primer and a J-beta primer mix were used in a second PCR of roughly 6 to 11 cycles. A 12-random-nucleotide template-switch adaptor tagged each cDNA molecule. Each CDR3 protein gets one entry after TCRdb re-called the 5' RACE reads with MiXCR. The sample shows approximately 800,000 distinct CDR3 sequences, 62% of them seen only once. This clonotype has just a few counts. V was shortened by 6 bases and J by 6 bases, with 14 bases between the two germline ends. The CDR3 spans 13 residues. Germline values: CDR1 DFQATT, CDR2 SNEGSKA (reference sequence). All donors came from Russia, were Caucasian and healthy, and spanned ages roughly 6 to 100. Researchers collected about 9.1 milliliters of peripheral blood from every single donor.

V and J are TRBV20-1 and TRBJ1-4; D ambiguous. The origin of this receptor is a man aged 30-40 years in good health. Sequencing was carried out using blood. CDR3 region: CSAPAVGYEKLFF. The CDR3, as DNA: TGCAGTGCACCCGCAGTGGGATATGAAAAACTGTTTTTT.